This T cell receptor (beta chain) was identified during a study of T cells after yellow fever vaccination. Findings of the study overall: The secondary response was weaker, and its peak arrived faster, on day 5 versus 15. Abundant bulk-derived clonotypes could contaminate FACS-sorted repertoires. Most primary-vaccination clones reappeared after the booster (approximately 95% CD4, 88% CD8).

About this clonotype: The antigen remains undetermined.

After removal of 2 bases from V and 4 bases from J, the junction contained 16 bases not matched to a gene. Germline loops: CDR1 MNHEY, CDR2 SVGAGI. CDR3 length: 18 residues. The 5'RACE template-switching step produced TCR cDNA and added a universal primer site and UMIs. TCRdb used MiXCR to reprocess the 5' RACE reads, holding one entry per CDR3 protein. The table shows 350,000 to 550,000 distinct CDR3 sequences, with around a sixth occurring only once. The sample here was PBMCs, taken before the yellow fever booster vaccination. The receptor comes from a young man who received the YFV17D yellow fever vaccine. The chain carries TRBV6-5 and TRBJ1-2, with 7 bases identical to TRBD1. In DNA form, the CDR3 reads TGTGCCAGCAGTTACCAAGTTTATCCGGGACAGATATTCTATGGCTACACCTTC. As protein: CASSYQVYPGQIFYGYTF.